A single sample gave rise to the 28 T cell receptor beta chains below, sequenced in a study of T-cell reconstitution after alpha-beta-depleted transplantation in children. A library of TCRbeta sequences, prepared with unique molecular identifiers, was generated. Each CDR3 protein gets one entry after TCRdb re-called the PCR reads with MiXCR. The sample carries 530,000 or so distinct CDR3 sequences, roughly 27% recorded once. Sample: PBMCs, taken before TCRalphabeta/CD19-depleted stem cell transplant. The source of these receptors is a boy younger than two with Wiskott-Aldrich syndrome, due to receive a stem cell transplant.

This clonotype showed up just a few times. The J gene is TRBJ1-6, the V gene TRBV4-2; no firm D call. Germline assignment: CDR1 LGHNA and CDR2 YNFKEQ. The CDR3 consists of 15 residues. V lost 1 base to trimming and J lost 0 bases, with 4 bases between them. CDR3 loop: CASSQASSYNSPLHF. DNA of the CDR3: TGTGCCAGCAGCCAAGCCAGCTCCTATAATTCACCCCTCCACTTT.

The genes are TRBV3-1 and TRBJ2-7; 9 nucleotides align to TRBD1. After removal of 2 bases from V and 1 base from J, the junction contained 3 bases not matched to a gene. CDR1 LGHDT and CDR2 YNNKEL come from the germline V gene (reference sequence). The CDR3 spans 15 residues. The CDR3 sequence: CASSQRGTGSYEQYF. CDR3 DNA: TGTGCCAGCAGCCAAAGGGGGACAGGGTCCTACGAGCAGTACTTC.

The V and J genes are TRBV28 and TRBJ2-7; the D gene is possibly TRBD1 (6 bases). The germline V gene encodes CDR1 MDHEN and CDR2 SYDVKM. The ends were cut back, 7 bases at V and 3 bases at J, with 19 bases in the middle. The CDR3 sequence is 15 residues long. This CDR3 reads CASIAGVDLHYEQYF. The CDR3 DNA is TGTGCCAGCATCGCAGGGGTGGATTTGCACTACGAGCAGTACTTC.

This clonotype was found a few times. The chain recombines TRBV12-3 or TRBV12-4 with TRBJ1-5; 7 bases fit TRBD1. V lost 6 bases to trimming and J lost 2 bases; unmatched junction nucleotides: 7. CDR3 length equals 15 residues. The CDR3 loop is CASSSSGGGNQPQHF. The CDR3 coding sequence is TGTGCCAGCAGCAGCTCAGGGGGTGGCAATCAGCCCCAGCATTTT.

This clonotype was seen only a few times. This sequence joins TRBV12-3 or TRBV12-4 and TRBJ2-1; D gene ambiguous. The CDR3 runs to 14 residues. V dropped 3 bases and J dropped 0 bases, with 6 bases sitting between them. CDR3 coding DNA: TGTGCCAGCAGTTTCCTGGGCTCCTACAATGAGCAGTTCTTC. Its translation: CASSFLGSYNEQFF.

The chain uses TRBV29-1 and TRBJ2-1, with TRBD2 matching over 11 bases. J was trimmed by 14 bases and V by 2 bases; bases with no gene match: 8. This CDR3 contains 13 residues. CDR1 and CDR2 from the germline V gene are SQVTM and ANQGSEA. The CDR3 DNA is TGCAGCGTTGAAAGGGTAGCGGGAGGGCCTAAGTTCTTC. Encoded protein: CSVERVAGGPKFF.

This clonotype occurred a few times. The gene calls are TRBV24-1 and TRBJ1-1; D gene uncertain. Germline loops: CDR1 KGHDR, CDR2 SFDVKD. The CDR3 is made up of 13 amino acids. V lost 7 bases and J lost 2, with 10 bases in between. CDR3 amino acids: CATSYDGNTEAFF. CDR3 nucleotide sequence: TGTGCCACCAGCTACGACGGCAACACTGAAGCTTTCTTT.

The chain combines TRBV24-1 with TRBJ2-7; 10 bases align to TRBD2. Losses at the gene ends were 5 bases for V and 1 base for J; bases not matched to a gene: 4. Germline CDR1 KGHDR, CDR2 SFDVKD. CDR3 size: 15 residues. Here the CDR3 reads CATSVGSGRSYEQYF. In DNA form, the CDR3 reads TGTGCCACCAGTGTGGGTAGCGGGAGGTCCTACGAGCAGTACTTC.

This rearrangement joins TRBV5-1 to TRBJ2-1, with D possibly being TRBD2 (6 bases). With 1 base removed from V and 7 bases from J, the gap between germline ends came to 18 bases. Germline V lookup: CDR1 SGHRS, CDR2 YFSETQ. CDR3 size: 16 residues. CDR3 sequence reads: CASSLFGLAFGNEQFF. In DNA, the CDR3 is TGCGCCAGCAGCTTGTTTGGGCTAGCGTTTGGGAATGAGCAGTTCTTC.

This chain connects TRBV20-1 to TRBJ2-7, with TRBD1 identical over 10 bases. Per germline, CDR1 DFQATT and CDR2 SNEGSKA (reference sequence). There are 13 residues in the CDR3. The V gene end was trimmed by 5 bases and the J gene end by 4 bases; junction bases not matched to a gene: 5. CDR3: CSAPGTGAYEQYF. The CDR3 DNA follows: TGCAGTGCTCCCGGGACAGGGGCGTACGAGCAGTACTTC.

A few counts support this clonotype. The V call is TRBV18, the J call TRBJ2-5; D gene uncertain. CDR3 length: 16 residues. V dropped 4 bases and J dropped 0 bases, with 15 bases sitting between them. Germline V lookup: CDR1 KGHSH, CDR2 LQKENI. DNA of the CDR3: TGTGCCAGCTCACTATTAGGCTCATATAACCAAGAGACCCAGTACTTC. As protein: CASSLLGSYNQETQYF. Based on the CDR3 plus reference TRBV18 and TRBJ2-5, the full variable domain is NAGVMQNPRHLVRRRGQEARLRCSPMKGHSHVYWYRQLPEEGLKFMVYLQKENIIDESGMPKERFSAEFPKEGPSILRIQQVVRGDSAAYFCASSLLGSYNQETQYFGPGTRLLVL.

Here the CDR3 reads CSANPSGRAGNEQFF. In nucleotides, the CDR3 is TGCAGTGCTAACCCTAGCGGGAGGGCCGGGAATGAGCAGTTCTTC. The chain joins TRBV20-1 to TRBJ2-1, with 12 bases lining up with TRBD2. The CDR3 extends over 15 amino acids. Trimming removed 4 bases from V and 7 bases from J; junction bases left unmatched: 8. Germline V lookup: CDR1 DFQATT, CDR2 SNEGSKA (reference sequence).

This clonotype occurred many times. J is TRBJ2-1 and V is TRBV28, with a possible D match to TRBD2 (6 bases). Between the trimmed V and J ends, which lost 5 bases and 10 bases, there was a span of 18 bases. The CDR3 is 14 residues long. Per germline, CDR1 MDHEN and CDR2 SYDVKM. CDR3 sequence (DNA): TGTGCCAGCAGTCCCGGGACTGAGGTTCGGGAGCAGTTCTTC. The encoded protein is CASSPGTEVREQFF. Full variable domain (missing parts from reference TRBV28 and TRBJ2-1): DVKVTQSSRYLVKRTGEKVFLECVQDMDHENMFWYRQDPGLGLRLIYFSYDVKMKEKGDIPEGYSVSREKKERFSLILESASTNQTSMYLCASSPGTEVREQFFGPGTRLTVL.

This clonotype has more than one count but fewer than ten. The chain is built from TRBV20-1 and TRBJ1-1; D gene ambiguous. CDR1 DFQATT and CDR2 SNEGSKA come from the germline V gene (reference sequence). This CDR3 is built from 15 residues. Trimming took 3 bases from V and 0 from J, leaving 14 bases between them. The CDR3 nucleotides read TGCAGTGCTAGCCCGGAACTTTTCATGAACACTGAAGCTTTCTTT. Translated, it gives CSASPELFMNTEAFF.

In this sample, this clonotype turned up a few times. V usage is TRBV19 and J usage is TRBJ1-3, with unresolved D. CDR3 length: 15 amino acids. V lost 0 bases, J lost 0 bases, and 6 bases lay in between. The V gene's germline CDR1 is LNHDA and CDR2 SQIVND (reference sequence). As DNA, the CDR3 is TGTGCCAGTAGTATAGACTTCGACTCTGGAAACACCATATATTTT. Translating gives CASSIDFDSGNTIYF.

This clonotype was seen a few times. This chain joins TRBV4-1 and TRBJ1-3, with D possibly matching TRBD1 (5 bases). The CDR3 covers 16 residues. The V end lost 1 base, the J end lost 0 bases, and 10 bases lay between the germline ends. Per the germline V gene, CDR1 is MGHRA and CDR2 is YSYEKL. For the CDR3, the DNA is TGCGCCAGCAGCCAAGGGGTACAGGACTCTGGAAACACCATATATTTT. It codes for CASSQGVQDSGNTIYF.

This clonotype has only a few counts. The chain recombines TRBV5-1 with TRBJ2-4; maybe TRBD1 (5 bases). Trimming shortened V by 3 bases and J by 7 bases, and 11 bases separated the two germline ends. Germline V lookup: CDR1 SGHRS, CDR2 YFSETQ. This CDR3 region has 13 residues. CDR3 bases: TGCGCCAGCAGCTCCCCCCCAGGGAACATTCAGTACTTC. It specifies CASSSPPGNIQYF.

The CDR3 spells CASSSTKADTQYF. CDR3 sequence (DNA): TGTGCCAGCAGCTCCACGAAGGCAGATACGCAGTATTTT. The chain recombines TRBV7-3 with TRBJ2-3; D unclear. Trimming stripped 4 bases from V and 4 bases from J, with 9 bases between. There are 13 residues in the CDR3. Germline V gene lookup returns CDR1 SGHTA and CDR2 FQGTGA.

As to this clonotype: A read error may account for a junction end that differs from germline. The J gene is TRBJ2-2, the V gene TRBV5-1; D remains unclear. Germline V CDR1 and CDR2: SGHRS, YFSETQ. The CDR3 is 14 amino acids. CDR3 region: CASSLVWNSGELFF. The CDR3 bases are TGCGCCAGCAGCTTGGTTTGGAACAGCGGGGAGCTGTTTTTT.

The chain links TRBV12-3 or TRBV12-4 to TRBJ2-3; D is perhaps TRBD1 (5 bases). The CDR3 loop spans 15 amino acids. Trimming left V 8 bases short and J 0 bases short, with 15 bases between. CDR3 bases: TGTGCCAGCGCCATCCGGACACCTAGCACAGATACGCAGTATTTT. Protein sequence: CASAIRTPSTDTQYF.

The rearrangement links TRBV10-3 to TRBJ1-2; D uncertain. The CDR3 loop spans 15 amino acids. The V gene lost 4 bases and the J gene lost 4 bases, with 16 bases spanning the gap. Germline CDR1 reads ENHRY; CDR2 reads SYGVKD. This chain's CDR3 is CAISGATLGSYGYTF. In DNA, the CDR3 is TGTGCCATCAGTGGAGCCACGCTTGGGTCCTATGGCTACACCTTC.

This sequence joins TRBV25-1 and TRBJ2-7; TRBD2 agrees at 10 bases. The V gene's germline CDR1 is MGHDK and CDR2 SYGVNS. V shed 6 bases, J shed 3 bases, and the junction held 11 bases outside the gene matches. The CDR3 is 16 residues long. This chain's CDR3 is CASSGALAGDRYEQYF. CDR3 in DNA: TGTGCCAGCAGCGGGGCCCTAGCGGGAGATCGCTACGAGCAGTACTTC.

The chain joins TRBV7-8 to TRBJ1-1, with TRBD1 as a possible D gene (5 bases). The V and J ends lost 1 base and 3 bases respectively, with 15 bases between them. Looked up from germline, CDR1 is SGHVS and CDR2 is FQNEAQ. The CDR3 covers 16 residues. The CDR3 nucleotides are TGTGCCAGCAGCTTAGTCCACAGGTTGGCGGACACTGAAGCTTTCTTT. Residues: CASSLVHRLADTEAFF.

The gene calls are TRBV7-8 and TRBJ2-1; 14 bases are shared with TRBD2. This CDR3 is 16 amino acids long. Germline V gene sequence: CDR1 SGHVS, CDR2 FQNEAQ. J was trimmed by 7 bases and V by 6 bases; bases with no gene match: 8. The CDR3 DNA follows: TGTGCCAGCAGGGAGACTAGCGGGAGGGAGGTGAATGAGCAGTTCTTC. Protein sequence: CASRETSGREVNEQFF.

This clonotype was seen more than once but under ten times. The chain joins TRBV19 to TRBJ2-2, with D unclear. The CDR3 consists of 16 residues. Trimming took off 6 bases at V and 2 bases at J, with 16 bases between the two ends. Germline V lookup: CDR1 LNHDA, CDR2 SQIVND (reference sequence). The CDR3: CASRLSGQDNTGELFF. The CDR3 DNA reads TGTGCCAGTAGGCTCTCGGGCCAAGATAACACCGGGGAGCTGTTTTTT. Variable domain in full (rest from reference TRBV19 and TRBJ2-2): DGGITQSPKYLFRKEGQNVTLSCEQNLNHDAMYWYRQDPGQGLRLIYYSQIVNDFQKGDIAEGYSVSREKKESFPLTVTSAQKNPTAFYLCASRLSGQDNTGELFFGEGSRLTVL.

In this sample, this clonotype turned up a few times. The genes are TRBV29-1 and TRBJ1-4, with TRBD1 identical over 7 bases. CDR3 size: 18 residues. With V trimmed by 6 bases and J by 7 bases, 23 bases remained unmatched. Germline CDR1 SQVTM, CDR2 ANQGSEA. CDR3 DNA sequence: TGCAGCGTGGGGACAGCCCGAAAGGAAATGATGGCCATTGAAAAACTGTTTTTT. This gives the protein CSVGTARKEMMAIEKLFF.

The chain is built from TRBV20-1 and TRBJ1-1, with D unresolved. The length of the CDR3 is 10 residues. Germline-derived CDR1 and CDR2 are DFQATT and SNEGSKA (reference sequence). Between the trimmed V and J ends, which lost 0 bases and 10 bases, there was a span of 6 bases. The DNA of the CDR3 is TGCAGTGCTAGAGATCCGGTAGCTTTCTTT. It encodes CSARDPVAFF.

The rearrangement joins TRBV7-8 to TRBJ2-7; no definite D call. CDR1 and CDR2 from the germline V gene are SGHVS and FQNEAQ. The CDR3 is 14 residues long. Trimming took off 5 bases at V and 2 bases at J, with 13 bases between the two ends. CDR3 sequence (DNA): TGTGCCAGCAGCCAAAGAGGCGTCCCCTACGAGCAGTACTTC. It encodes CASSQRGVPYEQYF.